This TCR beta chain was recovered during a study of T cell clonotyping in hematopoietic cell transplantation. Study-wide points: Higher Inverse Simpson Index values in graft donor and pretransplant recipient predicted broader posttransplant TCR diversity.

Libraries were prepared by immunoSEQ multiplex PCR; TCRdb keeps only in-frame clonotypes and omits some of them. The sample shows around 9,000 clones, 75% to 80% of them seen only once. This clone was recorded once. Its antigen is unknown. Recipient blood drawn about 28 days pretransplant and days 30, 100, 180 after. The sample here was peripheral blood mononuclear cells, taken 180 days after allogeneic stem cell transplant. This TCR was recovered from a female patient aged 50 to 65 who had an allogeneic stem cell transplant from a related donor, so the T cells may come from the graft donor. Some clones in this sample may be carry-over from other donors' samples.

The CDR3 DNA sequence: TGTGCCAGCAGTGTACAGGGGCGGGTTGGCTACACCTTC. This codes for CASSVQGRVGYTF. V is TRBV2 and J is TRBJ1-2; 7 nucleotides match TRBD1. Trimming cost V 4 bases and J 7 bases; bases outside gene matches: 6. The CDR3 has 13 residues. Germline V gene data show CDR1 as SNHLY and CDR2 as FYNNEI.